The table lists the clone carrying this T cell receptor beta chain with a count of one. This record comes from a study of control samples from healthy donors and cancer patients. The protocol was immunoSEQ multiplex PCR, while the TCRdb copy is restricted to in-frame clones and leaves out a portion. This repertoire shows tens of thousands of clones, approximately 90% found once; its top ten account for around a fifth. The V gene lost 5 bases and the J gene lost 0 bases, with 10 bases spanning the gap. Germline CDR1 is LNHDA and CDR2 is SQIVND (reference sequence). The CDR3 is made up of 14 amino acids.

The receptor comes from a woman aged 40-49 years with head and neck cancer. V usage is TRBV19 and J usage is TRBJ1-1; unclear D gene. The sequencing input was PBMCs. The CDR3 bases are TGTGCCAGTAGTTCGGACCCTTTGAACACTGAAGCTTTCTTT. Protein sequence: CASSSDPLNTEAFF.